The 27 T cell receptor beta chains below come from one sample, sequenced in a study of siplizumab effects on memory and regulatory T cells. Produced via immunoSEQ multiplex PCR; TCRdb's table is partial and in-frame only. The sample carries about 100,000 clones, around 94% recorded once. Specimen: Tregs sorted from blood. All receptors derive from a human donor in good health.

This chain connects TRBV30 to TRBJ1-3, with a tentative D call TRBD1 (5 bases). V was trimmed by 0 bases and J by 0 bases, leaving 6 bases between them. This CDR3 contains 14 residues. CDR1 is GTSNPN, CDR2 SVGIG, per germline (reference sequence). CDR3 loop: CAWSVRGSGNTIYF. The CDR3 coding sequence is TGTGCCTGGAGTGTAAGGGGCTCTGGAAACACCATATATTTT. Full variable domain (outside the CDR3, taken from reference TRBV30 and TRBJ1-3): SQTIHQWPATLVQPVGSPLSLECTVEGTSNPNLYWYRQAAGRGLQLLFYSVGIGQISSEVPQNLSASRPQDRQFILSSKKLLLSDSGFYLCAWSVRGSGNTIYFGEGSWLTVV.

The chain carries TRBV19 and TRBJ1-2; TRBD1 aligns across 9 bases. CDR1 and CDR2 from the germline V gene are LNHDA and SQIVND (reference sequence). The CDR3 spans 15 residues. V gave up 2 bases and J gave up 7 bases; unmatched junction bases: 8. The CDR3 nucleotides are TGTGCCAGTAGTATAACACCGGGACAGGGAGGTGGCTACACCTTC. Translating it yields CASSITPGQGGGYTF. The whole variable domain, remainder taken from reference TRBV19 and TRBJ1-2, is DGGITQSPKYLFRKEGQNVTLSCEQNLNHDAMYWYRQDPGQGLRLIYYSQIVNDFQKGDIAEGYSVSREKKESFPLTVTSAQKNPTAFYLCASSITPGQGGGYTFGSGTRLTVV.

The chain combines TRBV27 with TRBJ1-5; D unresolved. CDR3 length: 16 amino acids. The ends were cut back, 0 bases at V and 0 bases at J, with 9 bases in the middle. The germline V gene has CDR1 MNHEY and CDR2 SMNVEV (reference sequence). The CDR3 protein is CASSLSEGYSNQPQHF. CDR3 nucleotides: TGTGCCAGCAGTTTATCGGAGGGATATAGCAATCAGCCCCAGCATTTT.

The chain combines TRBV11-2 with TRBJ2-3; either TRBD1 or TRBD2 may fit D (5 bases each). Germline-derived CDR1 and CDR2 are SGHAT and FQNNGV. V gave up 6 bases and J gave up 13 bases, with 17 bases separating them. This CDR3 has 12 amino acids. The CDR3 DNA reads as TGTGCCAGCAGATCCGGGACCACCTTGGAGTATTTT. It encodes CASRSGTTLEYF.

This chain joins TRBV29-1 and TRBJ2-7; possibly TRBD1 for D (5 bases). This CDR3 is 13 amino acids long. V shed 7 bases and J shed 6 bases, with 19 bases lying between them. Germline V gives CDR1 SQVTM, CDR2 ANQGSEA. CDR3 nucleotides: TGCAGCGCCCGATTTCCAGGGCCTACCGAGCAGTACTTC. This sequence encodes CSARFPGPTEQYF.

This CDR3 reads CASRDREVQPQHF. CDR3 DNA sequence: TGTGCCAGCAGGGACAGGGAGGTTCAGCCCCAGCATTTT. V and J are TRBV2 and TRBJ1-5; TRBD1 agrees at 8 bases. Germline trimming cut 6 bases from V and 6 bases from J; bases unmatched to any gene: 4. CDR1 and CDR2 (germline): SNHLY, FYNNEI. This CDR3 is 13 amino acids long.

The sample holds a few counts of this clone. The genes are TRBV19 and TRBJ1-3, with 7 bases aligning to TRBD1. CDR1 is LNHDA and CDR2 is SQIVND in the germline V gene (reference sequence). V dropped 3 bases and J dropped 2; count of bases not matched to a gene: 22. CDR3 length equals 21 residues. CDR3 sequence: CASSIRGNHRGPNATGNTIYF. In nucleotides, the CDR3 is TGTGCCAGTAGTATCAGAGGGAACCACAGGGGACCGAACGCTACTGGAAACACCATATATTTT.

This chain links TRBV5-1 with TRBJ2-6; D is undetermined. The CDR3 extends over 15 amino acids. The V gene lost 0 bases and the J gene lost 4 bases, with 8 bases spanning the gap. From germline, CDR1 is SGHRS and CDR2 YFSETQ. The CDR3: CASSLEGLGANVLTF. The CDR3 DNA follows: TGCGCCAGCAGCTTGGAAGGGCTGGGGGCCAACGTCCTGACTTTC.

This chain joins TRBV20-1 and TRBJ2-1; D is unresolved. This CDR3 is 11 amino acids long. Germline CDR1 reads DFQATT; CDR2 reads SNEGSKA (reference sequence). Deletions cut 6 bases from V and 6 bases from J, with 9 bases between. The CDR3 DNA reads as TGCAGTGCCTATCGTGTCAATGAGCAGTTCTTC. Translating gives CSAYRVNEQFF.

The V and J genes are TRBV5-1 and TRBJ2-7; D call uncertain. V gave up 5 bases and J gave up 3 bases, with 9 bases separating them. Germline-derived CDR1 and CDR2 are SGHRS and YFSETQ. The CDR3 runs 12 residues. CDR3 bases: TGCGCCAGCAGGGGCCAGAACTACGAGCAGTACTTC. It encodes CASRGQNYEQYF.

V is TRBV18 and J is TRBJ1-1; a possible D gene is TRBD1 (6 bases). Germline V gives CDR1 KGHSH, CDR2 LQKENI. Trimming removed 1 base from V and 2 bases from J, with 11 bases in between. The CDR3 covers 15 residues. The CDR3 DNA follows: TGTGCCAGCTCACCACAGGGGGGGGTAAACACTGAAGCTTTCTTT. Its translation: CASSPQGGVNTEAFF.

The chain joins TRBV5-5 to TRBJ2-2, with no clear D. The germline gives CDR1 SGHKS, CDR2 YYEKEE (reference sequence). V gave up 1 base and J gave up 2 bases, with 12 bases separating them. The CDR3 sequence is 16 residues long. The CDR3 here is CASSLFGGRNTGELFF. CDR3 DNA sequence: TGTGCCAGCAGCTTGTTTGGCGGTCGTAACACCGGGGAGCTGTTTTTT.

The chain carries TRBV19 and TRBJ1-1, with 7 bases lining up with TRBD1. The CDR3 has 13 amino acids. The ends lost 4 bases at V and 5 bases at J; junction bases unmatched: 4. Germline V gives CDR1 LNHDA, CDR2 SQIVND (reference sequence). CDR3 protein: CASSTRGGTEAFF. DNA for the CDR3: TGTGCCAGTAGTACCAGGGGGGGAACTGAAGCTTTCTTT.

J is TRBJ2-1 and V is TRBV27, with D tentatively TRBD2 (7 bases). The germline V gene encodes CDR1 MNHEY and CDR2 SMNVEV (reference sequence). The CDR3 has 15 amino acids. Between the trimmed V and J ends, which lost 3 bases and 4 bases, there was a span of 13 bases. The CDR3 reads CASSFRGAKYNEQFF. CDR3 bases: TGTGCCAGCAGTTTCCGGGGGGCTAAATACAATGAGCAGTTCTTC.

This chain's CDR3 is CASSLDTRMEGQETQYF. DNA of the CDR3: TGTGCCAGCAGCTTAGATACTAGAATGGAGGGGCAAGAGACCCAGTACTTC. This sequence joins TRBV11-2 and TRBJ2-5, with TRBD2 as a possible D gene (6 bases). Germline V gene data show CDR1 as SGHAT and CDR2 as FQNNGV. Trimming stripped 0 bases from V and 2 bases from J, with 16 bases between. The CDR3 sequence is 17 residues long.

This clone was seen just once. The chain employs TRBV7-9 and TRBJ2-3, with TRBD2 matching 7 bases. The CDR3 has 16 amino acids. V lost 1 base to trimming and J lost 8 bases; unmatched junction nucleotides: 12. Germline assignment: CDR1 SEHNR and CDR2 FQNEAQ (reference sequence). CDR3 DNA sequence: TGTGCCAGCAGCTTAGTGGCGGGAGTAGGCTATGGTACGCAGTATTTT. Protein: CASSLVAGVGYGTQYF. The variable domain in full, with the rest retrieved from reference TRBV7-9 and TRBJ2-3, is DTGVSQNPRHKITKRGQNVTFRCDPISEHNRLYWYRQTLGQGPEFLTYFQNEAQLEKSRLLSDRFSAERPKGSFSTLEIQRTEQGDSAMYLCASSLVAGVGYGTQYFGPGTRLTVL.

The V call is TRBV7-2, the J call TRBJ1-2; maybe TRBD1 (5 bases). V lost 1 base, J lost 7 bases, and 13 bases lay in between. Germline CDR1 and CDR2: SGHTA and FQGNSA. The CDR3 length is 14 residues. The CDR3 spells CASSLGGPRGGYTF. The CDR3 DNA reads TGTGCCAGCAGCTTAGGAGGCCCGAGGGGTGGCTACACCTTC.

The chain has TRBV5-1 and TRBJ2-5, with D perhaps being TRBD1 or TRBD2 (5 bases each). The V gene lost 6 bases and the J gene lost 5 bases, with 14 bases spanning the gap. In germline, CDR1 is SGHRS, CDR2 YFSETQ. The CDR3 covers 13 residues. Here the CDR3 reads CASNEGIRETQYF. The CDR3 nucleotides read TGCGCCAGCAACGAGGGGATCCGGGAGACCCAGTACTTC. Full variable domain (rest looked up from reference TRBV5-1 and TRBJ2-5): KAGVTQTPRYLIKTRGQQVTLSCSPISGHRSVSWYQQTPGQGLQFLFEYFSETQRNKGNFPGRFSGRQFSNSRSEMNVSTLELGDSALYLCASNEGIRETQYFGPGTRLLVL.

The CDR3 DNA follows: TGTGCCAGTAGTATACTCGGGCCGGCCACTGAAGCTTTCTTT. Translated, it gives CASSILGPATEAFF. This chain joins TRBV19 and TRBJ1-1; D gene uncertain. The germline V and J ends were trimmed by 2 bases and 4 bases, with 11 bases remaining between them. Germline V gene sequence: CDR1 LNHDA, CDR2 SQIVND (reference sequence). The CDR3 loop spans 14 amino acids.

The chain is built from TRBV6-1 and TRBJ1-1; TRBD1 is a possible D gene (5 bases). Trimming left V 2 bases short and J 7 bases short, with 8 bases between. CDR1 and CDR2 from the germline V gene are MNHNS and SASEGT. This CDR3 contains 12 residues. CDR3 loop: CASSERDGEAFF. The CDR3 coding sequence is TGTGCCAGCAGTGAACGGGACGGTGAAGCTTTCTTT.

The chain is built from TRBV4-1 and TRBJ1-5, with D unclear. CDR3 length: 17 amino acids. Per the germline V gene, CDR1 is MGHRA and CDR2 is YSYEKL. Trimming shortened V by 0 bases and J by 3 bases, and 15 bases separated the two germline ends. In nucleotides, the CDR3 is TGCGCCAGCAGCCAAGACGAGTACGGCAGGAACAATCAGCCCCAGCATTTT. It is translated as CASSQDEYGRNNQPQHF.

The chain employs TRBV7-9 and TRBJ2-7; no definite D call. Trimming removed 4 bases from V and 0 bases from J, with 7 bases in between. Per the germline V gene, CDR1 is SEHNR and CDR2 is FQNEAQ (reference sequence). CDR3 length: 13 residues. CDR3 in DNA: TGTGCCAGCAGCTCAGGTAGCTCCTACGAGCAGTACTTC. The encoded protein is CASSSGSSYEQYF.

This clone was recorded a few times. The gene calls are TRBV5-1 and TRBJ2-1; 12 bases fit TRBD2. CDR1 is SGHRS and CDR2 is YFSETQ in the germline V gene. V shed 3 bases, J shed 8 bases, and the junction held 12 bases outside the gene matches. CDR3 length: 17 residues. In nucleotides, the CDR3 is TGCGCCAGCAGCTCGAGACTAGCGGGAGCCAATTTCCATGAGCAGTTCTTC. It encodes CASSSRLAGANFHEQFF.

V gene TRBV5-6 combines with J gene TRBJ2-5, with 7 bases aligning to TRBD2. J gave up 4 bases and V 2 bases, and 8 bases lay outside the gene matches. CDR1 is SGHDT, CDR2 YYEEEE, per germline. The CDR3 runs to 15 residues. The CDR3 protein is CASSFGLGVRETQYF. CDR3 DNA: TGTGCCAGCAGCTTTGGACTAGGTGTTCGAGAGACCCAGTACTTC.

The chain's CDR3 is CASSLLGGTDTQYF. The CDR3 DNA is TGTGCCAGCAGCTTGCTGGGAGGCACAGATACGCAGTATTTT. The chain has TRBV7-9 and TRBJ2-3, with D possibly matching TRBD2 (5 bases). The CDR3 spans 14 residues. V was trimmed by 3 bases and J by 1 base, leaving 8 bases between them. Germline lookup yields CDR1 SEHNR and CDR2 FQNEAQ (reference sequence).

V is TRBV28 and J is TRBJ1-2; tentatively, D is TRBD1 (6 bases). V was trimmed by 10 bases and J by 8 bases, leaving 17 bases between them. Germline values: CDR1 MDHEN, CDR2 SYDVKM. The CDR3 sequence is 12 residues long. CDR3 DNA sequence: TGTGCCACCACAGGGTCACGACTCGGCTACACCTTC. Its protein is CATTGSRLGYTF.

The chain links TRBV11-2 to TRBJ2-5, with 7 bases aligning to TRBD1. The germline gives CDR1 SGHAT, CDR2 FQNNGV. Trimming cost V 4 bases and J 7 bases; bases outside gene matches: 12. The CDR3 has 15 amino acids. CDR3 protein: CASSSYSTGHGTQYF. DNA of the CDR3: TGTGCCAGCAGCTCGTACTCGACAGGGCACGGGACCCAGTACTTC. Complete variable domain (other parts from reference TRBV11-2 and TRBJ2-5): EAGVAQSPRYKIIEKRQSVAFWCNPISGHATLYWYQQILGQGPKLLIQFQNNGVVDDSQLPKDRFSAERLKGVDSTLKIQPAKLEDSAVYLCASSSYSTGHGTQYFGPGTRLLVL.